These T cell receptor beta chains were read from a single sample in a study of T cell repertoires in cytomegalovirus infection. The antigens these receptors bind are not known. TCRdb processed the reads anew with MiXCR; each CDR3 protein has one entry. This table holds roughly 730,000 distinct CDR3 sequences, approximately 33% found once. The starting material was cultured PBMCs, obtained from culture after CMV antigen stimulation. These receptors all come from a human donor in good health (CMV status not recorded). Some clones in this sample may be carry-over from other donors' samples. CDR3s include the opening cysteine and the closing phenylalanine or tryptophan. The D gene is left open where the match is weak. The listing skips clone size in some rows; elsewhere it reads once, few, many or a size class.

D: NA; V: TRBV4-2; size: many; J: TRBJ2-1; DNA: TGTGCCAGCAGCCAGGCCTACAATGAGCAGTTCTTC; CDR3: CASSQAYNEQFF
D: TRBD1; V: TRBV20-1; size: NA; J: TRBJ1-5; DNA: TGCAGTGCTAGAGCCAACCGGGGGACAGGGGATCAGCCCCAGCATTTT; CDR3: CSARANRGTGDQPQHF
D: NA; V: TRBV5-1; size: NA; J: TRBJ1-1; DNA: TGCGCCAGCAGCTTGCCAGGACCGAACACTGAAGCTTTCTTT; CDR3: CASSLPGPNTEAFF
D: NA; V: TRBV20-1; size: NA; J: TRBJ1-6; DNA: TGCAGTGCTAACCGGGGGGGAAGGGCTTCACCCCTCCACTTT; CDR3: CSANRGGRASPLHF
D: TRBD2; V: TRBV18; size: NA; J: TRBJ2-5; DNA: TGTGCCAGCTCACGGATAACTGCTAGCGGGAGCGGGTCGGGAGAGACCCAGTACTTC; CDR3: CASSRITASGSGSGETQYF
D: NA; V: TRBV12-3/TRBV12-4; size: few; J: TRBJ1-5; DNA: TGTGCCAGCAGTTTCGGCAGGGAGGGTCAGCCCCAGCATTTT; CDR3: CASSFGREGQPQHF
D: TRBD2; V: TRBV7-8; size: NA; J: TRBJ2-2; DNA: TGTGCCAGCAGCTTAGCGTGGGGGACTAGCAGCACCGGGGAGCTGTTTTTT; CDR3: CASSLAWGTSSTGELFF
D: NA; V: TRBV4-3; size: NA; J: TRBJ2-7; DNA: TGCGCCAGCAGCCAAGATCTAGGGACGGCCTACAACGAGCAGTACTTC; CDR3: CASSQDLGTAYNEQYF
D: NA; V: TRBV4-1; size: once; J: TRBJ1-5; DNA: TGCGCCAGCAGCCAAGATTCAGAAGTCAATCAGCCCCAGCATTTT; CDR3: CASSQDSEVNQPQHF
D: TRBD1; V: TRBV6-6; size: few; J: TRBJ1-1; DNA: TGTGCCAGCAGTAAAAAACAGGGGACAGAAGCTTTCTTT; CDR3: CASSKKQGTEAFF
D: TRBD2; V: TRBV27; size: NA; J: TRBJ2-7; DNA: TGTGCCAGCAGTCCCCGAGGTAGCGGGAGGGAGCAGTACTTC; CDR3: CASSPRGSGREQYF
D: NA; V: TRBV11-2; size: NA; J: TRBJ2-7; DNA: TGTGCCAGCAGCCCTACACCATCGCGCCCTGGGGGCGAGCAGTACTTC; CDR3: CASSPTPSRPGGEQYF
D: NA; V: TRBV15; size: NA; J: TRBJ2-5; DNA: TGTGCCACCAGCAGAGATCCCCGGCAAGAGACCCAGTACTTC; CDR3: CATSRDPRQETQYF
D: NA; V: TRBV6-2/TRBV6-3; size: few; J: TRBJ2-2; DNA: TGTGCCAGCAGTTACTCGCGGGATTCGGGCCCCGGGGAGCTGTTTTTT; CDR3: CASSYSRDSGPGELFF
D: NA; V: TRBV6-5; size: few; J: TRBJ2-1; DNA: TGTGCCAGCAGTGAGCAGGGCCGAGGTAATGAGCAGTTCTTC; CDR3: CASSEQGRGNEQFF
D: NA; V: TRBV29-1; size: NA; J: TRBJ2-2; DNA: TGCAGCGTTGAAGAAGGTGGTACCGGGGAGCTGTTTTTT; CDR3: CSVEEGGTGELFF
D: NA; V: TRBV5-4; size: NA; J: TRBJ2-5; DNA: TGTGCCAGCAGCTGGGACAATCCTCCAGAGACCCAGTACTTC; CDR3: CASSWDNPPETQYF
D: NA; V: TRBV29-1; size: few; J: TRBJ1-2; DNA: TGCAGCGTTGAAGATCGCGCAGGGAAGAACTATGGCTACACCTTC; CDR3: CSVEDRAGKNYGYTF
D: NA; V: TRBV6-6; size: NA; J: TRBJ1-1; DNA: TGTGCCAGCAGTTACTCGGGGGGTGGGGGGACTGAAGCTTTCTTT; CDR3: CASSYSGGGGTEAFF
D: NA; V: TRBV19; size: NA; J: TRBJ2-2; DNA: TGTGCCACCACTAGGACAGCGGGTGTCGGGGAGCTGTTTTTT; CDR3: CATTRTAGVGELFF
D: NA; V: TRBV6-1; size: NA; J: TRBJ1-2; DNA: TGTGCCAGCAGTTCAATAAGCAAGGACTTGAGGAGGTATGGCTACACCTTC; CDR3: CASSSISKDLRRYGYTF
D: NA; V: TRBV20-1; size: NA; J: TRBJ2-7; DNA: TGCAGTGCTAGAGGGCCCTGGGACTACGAGCAGTACTTC; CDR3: CSARGPWDYEQYF